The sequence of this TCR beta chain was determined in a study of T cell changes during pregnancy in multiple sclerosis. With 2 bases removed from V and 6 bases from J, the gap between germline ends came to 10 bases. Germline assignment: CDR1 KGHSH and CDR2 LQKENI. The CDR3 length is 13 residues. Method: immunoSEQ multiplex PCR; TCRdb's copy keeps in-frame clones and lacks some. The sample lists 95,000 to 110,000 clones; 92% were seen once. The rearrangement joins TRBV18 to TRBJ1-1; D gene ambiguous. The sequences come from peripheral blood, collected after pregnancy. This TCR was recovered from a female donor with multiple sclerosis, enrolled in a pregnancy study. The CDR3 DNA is TGTGCCAGCTCACCATCGCGGGGTTCTGAAGCTTTCTTT. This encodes CASSPSRGSEAFF.